This TCR beta chain derives from a study of cytomegalovirus exposure and HLA in healthy donors. Study-wide findings and caveats: Near-uniform donor sequencing depth was presumed by presence/absence analyses. Reportedly, diagnosis of cytomegalovirus status by the classifier showed high specificity and sensitivity. Through in vitro validation, three CMV-associated chains were shown to be specific for CMV antigens. In an earlier analysis, most TCR beta V segments were productive about 87% or about 30% of the time.

This PCR relied on a set of 60 Vbeta primers and 13 Jbeta primers. Sequencing used immunoSEQ multiplex PCR; TCRdb keeps in-frame clones, though not all of them. This table holds fewer than 150,000 clones, 60% to 75% found once. With regard to this clone: Its antigen is not known.

V was trimmed by 6 bases and J by 5 bases, leaving 10 bases between them. CDR1 and CDR2 from the germline V gene are MNHEY and SVGAGI. This CDR3 has 12 amino acids. The V gene is TRBV6-5, the J gene TRBJ2-5; perhaps TRBD2 as D (5 bases). The clonotype originates from a woman aged 45 to 65 in good health and CMV-seropositive. Sequencing was performed on PBMCs. This CDR3 is CASRWGEETQYF. The CDR3 coding sequence is TGTGCCAGCAGGTGGGGAGAGGAGACCCAGTACTTC.